This entry features one T cell receptor beta chain sequence. Its antigen remains unidentified. This record comes from a study of identical twins. V lost 5 bases and J 1 base, leaving 11 bases between the germline ends. CDR3 size: 14 residues. Germline lookup yields CDR1 SGHTA and CDR2 FQGTGA. Study-level points and caveats: Models underestimated TCR alpha sharing (out-of-frame) in monozygotic twins. One should note that invariant MAIT and iNKT cells could partly confound zero-insertion analyses. Fewer insertions were carried by abundant cord blood beta clonotypes, but none was seen in memory repertoires.

TCRdb analysed the 5' RACE reads with MiXCR anew, one entry per CDR3 protein. The table has 420,000 or so distinct CDR3 sequences, roughly 20% seen once. This clonotype originated in a man aged 45 to 65 in good health. This rearrangement joins TRBV7-3 to TRBJ1-1; D is possibly TRBD1 (6 bases). The source material was naive T cells sorted from blood. This chain's CDR3 is CASSRGRGNTEAFF. The CDR3 bases are TGTGCCAGCAGCCGGGGGCGCGGGAACACTGAAGCTTTCTTT.